This TCR beta chain was identified during a study of CD8+ T cells in alopecia areata. In the study overall: Treated patients were given 5 to 10 mg oral tofacitinib twice daily. Study-level results: Higher clonality was seen in lesional scalp than in normal scalp, especially in alopecia totalis/universalis. Normal-skin resident alphabeta T cells also appear among scalp sample sequences.

As regards this clone: What it binds is not known.

CDR3 length: 16 residues. V dropped 2 bases and J dropped 4 bases, with 14 bases sitting between them. Germline lookup yields CDR1 MGHRA and CDR2 YSYEKL. Isolated RNA was reverse transcribed into cDNA used as the sequencing template. Profiling relied on immunoSEQ multiplex PCR, and the TCRdb table lists in-frame clones only, not all of them. Of around 140,000 clones listed, around 87% are singletons. Lesional scalp tissue (obtained by punch biopsy) and peripheral blood were collected from alopecia areata patients. The rearrangement joins TRBV4-1 to TRBJ1-4; D is unclear. Sample: CD8+ T cells sorted from blood, taken at week 0. This receptor was obtained from a human donor with alopecia areata. The CDR3 spells CASSQTWAGFNEKLFF. For the CDR3, the DNA is TGCGCCAGCAGCCAAACATGGGCAGGCTTTAATGAAAAACTGTTTTTT.